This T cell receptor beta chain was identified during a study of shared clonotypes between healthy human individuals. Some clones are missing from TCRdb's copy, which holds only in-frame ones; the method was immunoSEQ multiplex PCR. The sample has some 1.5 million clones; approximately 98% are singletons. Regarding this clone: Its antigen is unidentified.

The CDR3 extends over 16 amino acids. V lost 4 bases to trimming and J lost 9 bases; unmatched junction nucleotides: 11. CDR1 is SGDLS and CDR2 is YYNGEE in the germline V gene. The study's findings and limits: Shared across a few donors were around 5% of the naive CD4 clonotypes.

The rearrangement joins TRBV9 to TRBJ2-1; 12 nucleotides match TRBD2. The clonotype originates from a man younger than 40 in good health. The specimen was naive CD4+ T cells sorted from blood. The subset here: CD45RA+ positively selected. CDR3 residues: CASSPWTSGKVLEQFF. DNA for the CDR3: TGTGCCAGCAGCCCCTGGACTAGCGGGAAAGTCCTTGAGCAGTTCTTC. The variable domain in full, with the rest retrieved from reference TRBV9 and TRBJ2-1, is DSGVTQTPKHLITATGQRVTLRCSPRSGDLSVYWYQQSLDQGLQFLIQYYNGEERAKGNILERFSAQQFPDLHSELNLSSLELGDSALYFCASSPWTSGKVLEQFFGPGTRLTVL.